The next 4 T cell receptor beta chains were all read from a single sample in a study of CD8 T cells in ankylosing spondylitis. MiXCR, applied by TCRdb to the 5' RACE reads, yields one record per CDR3 protein. The sample includes 190,000 or so distinct CDR3 sequences, 10% to 15% of them seen just once. Material: blood, either unsorted or a sorted T cell fraction (not recorded which). The receptor source for this set is a male donor with ankylosing spondylitis or in good health (not recorded which).

The genes are TRBV7-9 and TRBJ1-4; D ambiguous. The CDR3 is made up of 15 amino acids. V was cut by 1 base and J by 0 bases, with 6 bases left in between. In germline, CDR1 is SEHNR, CDR2 FQNEAQ (reference sequence). The CDR3 here is CASSLGETTNEKLFF. DNA for the CDR3: TGTGCCAGCAGCTTAGGGGAGACAACTAATGAAAAACTGTTTTTT.

There are a few counts of this clonotype. The rearrangement uses TRBV3-1 and TRBJ2-5; 8 bases align to TRBD2. Looked up from germline, CDR1 is LGHDT and CDR2 is YNNKEL (reference sequence). This CDR3 is 19 amino acids long. V lost 0 bases, J lost 1 base, and 13 bases stayed unmatched. DNA of the CDR3: TGTGCCAGCAGCCAAGAAATGAAAACTAAGCGGGAGCCCCAAGAGACCCAGTACTTC. Its translation is CASSQEMKTKREPQETQYF.

The chain joins TRBV6-1 to TRBJ2-7, with 7 bases aligning to TRBD2. Losses at the gene ends were 1 base for V and 3 bases for J; bases not matched to a gene: 6. Per the germline V gene, CDR1 is MNHNS and CDR2 is SASEGT. The CDR3 length is 15 residues. The DNA for the CDR3 is TGTGCCAGCAGTGAAGGGGGGGGATTAATCTACGAGCAGTACTTC. As protein: CASSEGGGLIYEQYF.

This sequence joins TRBV12-3 or TRBV12-4 and TRBJ2-7; 8 bases map to TRBD2. The junction had 9 bases not matched to a gene; V was cut back by 6 bases and J by 2 bases. The CDR3 is 15 amino acids. This CDR3 is CASSPQAGGAYEQYF. The CDR3 DNA sequence: TGTGCCAGCAGCCCCCAGGCCGGGGGGGCCTACGAGCAGTACTTC.